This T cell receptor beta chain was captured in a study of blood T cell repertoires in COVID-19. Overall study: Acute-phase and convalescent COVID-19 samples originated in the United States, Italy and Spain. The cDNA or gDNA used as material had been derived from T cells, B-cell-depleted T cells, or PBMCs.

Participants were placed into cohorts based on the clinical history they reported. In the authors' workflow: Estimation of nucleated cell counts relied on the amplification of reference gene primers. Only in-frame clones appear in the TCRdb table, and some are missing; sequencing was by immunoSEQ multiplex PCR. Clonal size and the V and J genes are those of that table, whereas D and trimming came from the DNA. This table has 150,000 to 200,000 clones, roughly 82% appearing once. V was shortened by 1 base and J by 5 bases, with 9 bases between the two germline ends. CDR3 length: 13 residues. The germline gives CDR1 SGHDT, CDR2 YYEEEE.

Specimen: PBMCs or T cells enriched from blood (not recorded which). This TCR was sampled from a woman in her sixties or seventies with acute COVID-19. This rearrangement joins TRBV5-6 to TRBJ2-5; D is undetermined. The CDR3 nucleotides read TGTGCCAGCAGCTTGAAGTTCCGGGAGACCCAGTACTTC. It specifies CASSLKFRETQYF.